The next 20 T cell receptor beta chains were all read from a single sample in a study of shared clonotypes between healthy human individuals. Naive CD8 populations comprised CD45RO-negative cells positively selected for CCR7, excluding terminally differentiated effector memory CD45RA+ cells. Sequenced by immunoSEQ multiplex PCR; TCRdb stores in-frame clones only, minus some. This table holds approximately 600,000 clones, 85% to 95% found once. The sequencing sample was made of naive CD8+ T cells sorted from blood. These TCRs come from a woman aged 25 to 39 in good health.

The chain recombines TRBV5-1 with TRBJ1-5; 7 positions agree with TRBD1. The germline gives CDR1 SGHRS, CDR2 YFSETQ. J lost 0 bases, V lost 5 bases, and 17 bases had no gene match. The CDR3 totals 19 residues. CDR3 nucleotides: TGCGCCAGCAGACCAAACAGGACAGGAGTAAAGAATAGCAATCAGCCCCAGCATTTT. Translating it yields CASRPNRTGVKNSNQPQHF.

The genes are TRBV4-1 and TRBJ2-5; TRBD2 matches 15 bases. The CDR3 consists of 17 residues. The germline CDR1 and CDR2 sequences are MGHRA and YSYEKL. Losses at the gene ends were 0 bases for V and 11 bases for J; bases not matched to a gene: 10. CDR3 sequence (DNA): TGCGCCAGCAGCCAAGAGTCCAGGGTTGGACTAGCGGGAGGGCAGTACTTC. Translating gives CASSQESRVGLAGGQYF.

The CDR3 nucleotides read TGTGCCAGCGCTGGCAGCACCTACGAGCAGTACTTC. This translates into CASAGSTYEQYF. V usage is TRBV18 and J usage is TRBJ2-7; D gene ambiguous. Germline V gene sequence: CDR1 KGHSH, CDR2 LQKENI. V was pared by 8 bases and J by 2 bases, with 10 bases between. The CDR3 is 12 residues long.

This chain joins TRBV7-9 and TRBJ2-1; 7 bases match TRBD2. J was trimmed by 5 bases and V by 4 bases; bases with no gene match: 17. CDR1 and CDR2 from the germline V gene are SEHNR and FQNEAQ (reference sequence). The CDR3 covers 18 residues. The CDR3 region is CASSSTLAGLVLDNEQFF. CDR3 sequence (DNA): TGTGCCAGCAGCTCAACGTTAGCGGGCCTGGTTTTAGACAATGAGCAGTTCTTC.

This clone was seen only a few times. The chain joins TRBV27 to TRBJ2-2, with D unresolved. CDR1 MNHEY and CDR2 SMNVEV come from the germline V gene (reference sequence). This CDR3 has 12 amino acids. Trimming took off 3 bases at V and 7 bases at J, with 6 bases between the two ends. CDR3 DNA sequence: TGTGCCAGCAGTTTCATAGGCGGGGAGCTGTTTTTT. It yields the protein CASSFIGGELFF.

The chain combines TRBV7-9 with TRBJ2-7; 14 bases line up with TRBD2. With V trimmed by 5 bases and J by 0 bases, 9 bases remained unmatched. The V gene's germline CDR1 is SEHNR and CDR2 FQNEAQ (reference sequence). The CDR3 covers 18 residues. CDR3 amino acids: CASSPGTSGSEISYEQYF. CDR3 nucleotides: TGTGCCAGCAGCCCAGGGACTAGCGGGAGTGAGATCTCCTACGAGCAGTACTTC.

The chain joins TRBV27 to TRBJ2-7, with 14 bases that match TRBD2. After removal of 4 bases from V and 0 bases from J, the junction contained 2 bases not matched to a gene. Germline values: CDR1 MNHEY, CDR2 SMNVEV (reference sequence). The length of the CDR3 is 16 residues. CDR3 bases: TGTGCCAGCAGTTCCGGACTAGCGGGAGGCTCCTACGAGCAGTACTTC. It is translated as CASSSGLAGGSYEQYF.

This rearrangement joins TRBV7-8 to TRBJ2-7, with 13 bases fitting TRBD2. Germline CDR1 and CDR2: SGHVS and FQNEAQ. V lost 1 base to trimming and J lost 5 bases; unmatched junction nucleotides: 5. CDR3 size: 16 residues. The CDR3 region has the DNA TGTGCCAGCAGCTTAGGAGGGGGACTAGCGGGAAACGAGCAGTACTTC. Encoded protein: CASSLGGGLAGNEQYF.

Turning to this clone: It is likely a read error, because the conserved phenylalanine at the end of the CDR3 is missing. The genes are TRBV11-2 and TRBJ2-7, with 12 bases that match TRBD2. Trimming removed 6 bases from V and 2 bases from J; junction bases left unmatched: 5. The length of the CDR3 is 15 residues. In germline, CDR1 is SGHAT, CDR2 FQNNGV. DNA for the CDR3: TGTGCCAGCAGACCACTAGCGGGAGGACCCTACGAGCAGTACTTA. Translated, it gives CASRPLAGGPYEQYL.

This chain uses TRBV5-1 with TRBJ2-7; no clear D gene. Germline CDR1 SGHRS, CDR2 YFSETQ. The CDR3 totals 13 residues. The ends were cut back, 4 bases at V and 2 bases at J, with 10 bases in the middle. CDR3 sequence reads: CASSHDGPYEQYF. The CDR3 region has the DNA TGCGCCAGCAGCCATGACGGACCCTACGAGCAGTACTTC.

The rearrangement uses TRBV7-2 and TRBJ2-3, with 11 bases that match TRBD2. V was clipped by 4 bases and J by 2 bases; unmatched bases: 14. Germline CDR1 and CDR2: SGHTA and FQGNSA. This CDR3 is 19 amino acids long. CDR3 DNA: TGTGCCAGCAGCTCGCGGGGCCCAACTAGCGGGAGCATCACAGATACGCAGTATTTT. This gives the protein CASSSRGPTSGSITDTQYF. Based on the CDR3 plus reference TRBV7-2 and TRBJ2-3, the full variable domain is GAGVSQSPSNKVTEKGKDVELRCDPISGHTALYWYRQSLGQGLEFLIYFQGNSAPDKSGLPSDRFSAERTGGSVSTLTIQRTQQEDSAVYLCASSSRGPTSGSITDTQYFGPGTRLTVL.

This clone was seen only a few times. CDR3 sequence reads: CASSAKRDPLSYEQYF. The CDR3 coding sequence is TGTGCCAGCAGCGCGAAGCGGGACCCCCTCTCCTACGAGCAGTACTTC. This chain uses TRBV7-9 with TRBJ2-7; 7 bases line up with TRBD2. This CDR3 region has 16 residues. Germline V gene data show CDR1 as SEHNR and CDR2 as FQNEAQ (reference sequence). Trimming cost V 5 bases and J 0 bases; bases outside gene matches: 10.

The chain links TRBV18 to TRBJ2-2, with D possibly being TRBD1 (5 bases). V was clipped by 5 bases and J by 0 bases, with 16 bases between them. The CDR3 totals 17 residues. Germline V gene sequence: CDR1 KGHSH, CDR2 LQKENI. CDR3 loop: CASSTYRGHANTGELFF. The CDR3 bases are TGTGCCAGCTCAACTTACCGAGGACATGCGAACACCGGGGAGCTGTTTTTT.

CDR3 sequence (DNA): TGTGCCAGCCCTCTGGCGCCTCACTCCTACAATGAGCAGTTCTTC. It specifies CASPLAPHSYNEQFF. The rearrangement joins TRBV27 to TRBJ2-1; D unresolved. The germline gives CDR1 MNHEY, CDR2 SMNVEV (reference sequence). The V end was cut by 8 bases, the J end by 0 bases, with 14 bases between. CDR3 length: 15 residues.

The chain couples TRBV19 to TRBJ2-2; possible D gene TRBD1, 5 bases. V was pared by 7 bases and J by 3 bases, with 12 bases between. CDR1 is LNHDA, CDR2 SQIVND, per germline (reference sequence). The CDR3 length is 14 residues. The CDR3 DNA reads as TGTGCCAGTAATGGTCAGGGCTACACCGGGGAGCTGTTTTTT. Its translation: CASNGQGYTGELFF.

This sequence joins TRBV5-8 and TRBJ1-2; the D gene is possibly TRBD1 (6 bases). Germline CDR1 SGHTS, CDR2 YDEGEE. V gave up 0 bases and J gave up 1 base, with 10 bases separating them. The CDR3 length is 15 residues. Written as DNA, the CDR3 is TGTGCCAGCAGCTTGGCCAGGGGTTTTAACTATGGCTACACCTTC. Protein sequence: CASSLARGFNYGYTF.

The V gene is TRBV27, the J gene TRBJ2-5, with D hard to call. In germline, CDR1 is MNHEY, CDR2 SMNVEV (reference sequence). V was shortened by 2 bases and J by 1 base, with 11 bases between the two germline ends. The CDR3 length is 15 residues. The CDR3 DNA is TGTGCCAGCAGTTTAATCCCAGGCCTCCAAGAGACCCAGTACTTC. It is translated as CASSLIPGLQETQYF.

In the case of this clone: The same CDR3 arises from other DNA sequences in this sample as well. This chain joins TRBV19 and TRBJ2-7; possible D gene TRBD1, 6 bases. Germline CDR1 and CDR2: LNHDA and SQIVND (reference sequence). This CDR3 contains 11 residues. Trimming cost V 8 bases and J 3 bases, with 8 bases left between them. CDR3 in DNA: TGTGCCAGTTCGGACAGCTACGAGCAGTACTTC. Its protein product is CASSDSYEQYF.

The rearrangement links TRBV29-1 to TRBJ2-1, with 7 bases that match TRBD2. The CDR3 covers 14 residues. Germline V gene lookup returns CDR1 SQVTM and CDR2 ANQGSEA. V lost 4 bases to trimming and J lost 1 base; unmatched junction nucleotides: 4. This chain's CDR3 is CSVGGLGSYNEQFF. CDR3 DNA: TGCAGCGTTGGAGGACTAGGGTCCTACAATGAGCAGTTCTTC.

The gene calls are TRBV27 and TRBJ2-7; D uncertain. V lost 0 bases, J lost 3 bases, and 9 bases lay in between. CDR3 length: 14 amino acids. CDR1 and CDR2 from the germline V gene are MNHEY and SMNVEV (reference sequence). CDR3 in amino acids: CASSLSLGRYEQYF. The CDR3 DNA is TGTGCCAGCAGTTTATCCTTAGGACGCTACGAGCAGTACTTC.